This record looks at one T cell receptor (beta chain) sequence and its context. Its antigen has not been determined. The sample holds no much larger clone one base away, and base qualities are not on file. Spanning cysteine to phenylalanine, the CDR3 consists of 14 amino acids. Left in the record is the CDR3 DNA by itself, 42 bases read in frame from the first base. CDR1 and CDR2 were assigned from the germline V gene as LGHNT and FRNRAP. V is trimmed back by 1 base and J by 6 bases, and the junction contains 3 bases that no gene match accounts for. This entry comes from a study of vaccination effects on CD4 cells after COVID-19 (dated 2022 in TCRdb). Background for the entire study: To identify antigen-specific CD4+ T cell clonotypes by their expansion, the ViraFEST assay first stimulated PBMC with viral peptide pools and then applied TCR sequencing. SARS-CoV-2 spike-specific CD4+ TCR repertoires were compared before and after mRNA vaccination in COVID-19 convalescent patients and in infection-naive vaccine recipients. Roughly 1.9 million PBMC per well were cultured with 9 to 10 ug/ml peptides in IMDM containing around 5% human AB serum, about 9.6 IU/ml IL-2 and gentamicin. The Oncomine TCR Beta short-read assay on an Illumina iSeq 100 was used to sequence cultures from other donors in the study. Altogether, around eleven COVID-19 convalescent patients and several SARS-CoV-2-naive healthy vaccine recipients made up the full study. Participants received two doses of either the BNT162b2 or the mRNA-1273 mRNA SARS-CoV-2 vaccine. Summary of the overall study and its limitations: Among healthy vaccine recipients, nearly all vaccine-induced clones were SARS-CoV-2 mono-reactive, and only 1 of 255 was cross-reactive with common cold coronaviruses. Both infection-induced and vaccine-induced clones contracted markedly at late post-vaccination timepoints, which is consistent with waning T cell responses. Only a small number of convalescent patients were included, and no early post-infection timepoints were available, which limited the study.

After around 11 days of culture, CD4+ T cells were isolated with the EasySep CD4+ T cell isolation kit. Negative nucleocapsid antibody results before and after vaccination confirmed that the healthy vaccine recipients had no prior SARS-CoV-2 infection. On days 3 and 7, half of the culture medium was replaced with fresh IL-2-containing medium. Each peptide stimulation condition was cultured in triplicate wells unless otherwise noted. PBMC were separated from whole blood using Ficoll-Paque Plus gradient centrifugation and were then either cryopreserved at -140C or used fresh. Genomic DNA was extracted from cultured CD4+ T cells with the QIAamp micro DNA kit. Library method: the immunoSEQ multiplex PCR assay. DNA from the cultured, isolated CD4+ T cells was subjected to TCR beta CDR3 sequencing. The source study handled its data this way. Non-productive TCR sequences were discarded, and reads were trimmed to the CDR3 region, with only CDR3s of 7 or more amino acids retained. Antigen-specific clonotypes were identified with the MANAFEST web app by comparing expansion in peptide wells against reference cultures. Positive clones required FDR<0.05 expansion versus reference and all other wells, odds ratio above 5, and frequency above 0.1% in two replicate wells. A clonotype was called cross-reactive if it was significantly expanded both in SARS-CoV-2 spike wells and in at least one common cold coronavirus spike condition. Using the stringdist R package, CDR3 similarity was measured by Levenshtein distance, and unrooted trees were constructed with ape in R 3.6.1. The table comes from immuneACCESS by way of TCRdb, which keeps in-frame sequences with V and J called. Part of the clones is missing from these tables; in studies checked, under half for an unresolved V gene and the rest for unknown reasons. The V and J calls and clone size are taken from that table; D and trimming were inferred from the DNA. In this sample the table shows 50,000 to 75,000 clones, around 80% of which occur a single time. The ten largest clones represent 2.5% to 3.5% of the sample.

This sample comprised CD4+ T cells from PBMCs cultured without peptide, obtained before COVID-19 vaccination. This receptor was taken from a human donor who received a COVID-19 vaccine. The rearrangement combines TRBV12-5 with TRBJ2-1, with 7 junctional bases fitting TRBD1. CDR3 sequence: CASGLAGGFNEQFF. The DNA sequence is given as TGTGCTAGTGGTTTGGCAGGGGGTTTCAATGAGCAGTTCTTC. The full variable domain, completed from the reference TRBV12-5 and TRBJ2-1 proteins outside the CDR3, reads DARVTQTPRHKVTEMGQEVTMRCQPILGHNTVFWYRQTMMQGLELLAYFRNRAPLDDSGMPKDRFSAEMPDATLATLKIQPSEPRDSAVYFCASGLAGGFNEQFFGPGTRLTVL.